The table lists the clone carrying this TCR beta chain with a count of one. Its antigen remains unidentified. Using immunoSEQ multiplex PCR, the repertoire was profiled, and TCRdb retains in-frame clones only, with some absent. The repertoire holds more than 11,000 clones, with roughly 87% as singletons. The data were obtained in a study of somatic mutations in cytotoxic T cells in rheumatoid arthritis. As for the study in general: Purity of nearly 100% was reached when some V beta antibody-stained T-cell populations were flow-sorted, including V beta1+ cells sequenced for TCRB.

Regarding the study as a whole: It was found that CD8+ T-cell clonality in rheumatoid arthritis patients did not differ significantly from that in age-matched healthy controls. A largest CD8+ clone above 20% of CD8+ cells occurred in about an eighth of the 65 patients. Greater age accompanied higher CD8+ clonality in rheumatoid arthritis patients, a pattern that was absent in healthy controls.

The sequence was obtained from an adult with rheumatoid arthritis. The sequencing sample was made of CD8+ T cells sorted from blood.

CDR3 DNA: TGTGCCAGCAGCTTGAGGGCAGGGACGACCGGGGAGCTGTTTTTT. Its protein is CASSLRAGTTGELFF. The rearrangement uses TRBV7-9 and TRBJ2-2; D may match TRBD1 or TRBD2 (5 bases each). This CDR3 comprises 15 residues. The germline V gene encodes CDR1 SEHNR and CDR2 FQNEAQ (reference sequence). Trimming took 3 bases from V and 5 from J, leaving 13 bases between them.